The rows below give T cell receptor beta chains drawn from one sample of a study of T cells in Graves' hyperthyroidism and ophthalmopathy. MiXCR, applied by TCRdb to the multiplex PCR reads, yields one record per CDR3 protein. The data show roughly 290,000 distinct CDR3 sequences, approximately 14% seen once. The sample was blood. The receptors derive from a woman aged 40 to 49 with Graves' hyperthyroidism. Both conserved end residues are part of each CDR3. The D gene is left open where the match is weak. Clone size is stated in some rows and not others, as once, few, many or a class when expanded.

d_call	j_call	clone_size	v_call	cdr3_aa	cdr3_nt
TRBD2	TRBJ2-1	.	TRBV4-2	CASSQEGAGGLNEQFF	TGTGCCAGCAGCCAAGAAGGAGCGGGAGGCCTGAATGAGCAGTTCTTC
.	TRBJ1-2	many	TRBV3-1	CASSQVPGFRYGYTF	TGTGCCAGCAGCCAAGTACCAGGGTTTCGCTATGGCTACACCTTC
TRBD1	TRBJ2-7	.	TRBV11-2	CASSSPRGDRGHEQYF	TGTGCCAGCAGCTCGCCACGGGGGGACAGGGGACACGAGCAGTACTTC
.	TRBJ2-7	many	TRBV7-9	CASSSRSGSYEQYF	TGTGCCAGCAGCTCCCGTTCTGGCTCCTACGAGCAGTACTTC
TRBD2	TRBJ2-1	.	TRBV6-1	CASRRLAVGHEQFF	TGTGCCAGCAGACGACTAGCGGTTGGCCATGAGCAGTTCTTC
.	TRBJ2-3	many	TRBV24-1	CATSDARSTDTQYF	TGTGCCACCAGTGACGCCCGGTCTACAGATACGCAGTATTTT
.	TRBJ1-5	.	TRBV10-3	CAISESTRGPGQPQHF	TGTGCCATCAGTGAGTCGACTCGGGGGCCAGGTCAGCCCCAGCATTTT
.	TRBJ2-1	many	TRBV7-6	CASSLGSVAEQFF	TGTGCCAGCAGCTTAGGGTCCGTGGCTGAGCAGTTCTTC
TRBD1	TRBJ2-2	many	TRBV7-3	CASSLQTGAGELFF	TGTGCCAGCAGCTTACAAACAGGGGCCGGGGAGCTGTTTTTT
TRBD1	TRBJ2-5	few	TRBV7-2	CASSGDSRRETQYF	TGTGCCAGCAGCGGGGACAGTAGGCGGGAGACCCAGTACTTC
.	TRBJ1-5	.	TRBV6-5	CASSYSSGDNQPQHF	TGTGCCAGCAGTTACTCTTCTGGGGACAATCAGCCCCAGCATTTT
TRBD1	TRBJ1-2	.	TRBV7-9	CASSFVTGDYGYTF	TGTGCCAGCAGCTTCGTGACAGGGGATTATGGCTACACCTTC
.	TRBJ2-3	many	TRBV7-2	CASSSGVPNTDTQYF	TGTGCCAGCAGCTCAGGGGTCCCTAACACAGATACGCAGTATTTT
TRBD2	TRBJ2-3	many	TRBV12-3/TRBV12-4	CASSFGGSRTDTQYF	TGTGCCAGCAGTTTCGGCGGGAGTCGGACAGATACGCAGTATTTT
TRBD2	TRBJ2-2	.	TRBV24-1	CAIQSGRGTGELFF	TGTGCCATCCAAAGCGGGAGGGGCACCGGGGAGCTGTTTTTT
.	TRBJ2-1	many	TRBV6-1	CASSERGHLSYNEQFF	TGTGCCAGCAGCGAAAGGGGACATCTTTCCTACAATGAGCAGTTCTTC
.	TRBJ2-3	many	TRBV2	CASSKEDTQYF	TGTGCCAGCAGTAAGGAAGATACGCAGTATTTT
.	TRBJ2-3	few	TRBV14	CASSQTGQADTQYF	TGTGCCAGCAGCCAAACGGGTCAGGCAGATACGCAGTATTTT
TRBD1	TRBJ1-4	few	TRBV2	CASTGEGAMNEKLFF	TGTGCCAGCACGGGAGAGGGGGCTATGAATGAAAAACTGTTTTTT
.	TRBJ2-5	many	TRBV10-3	CAISDWGETQYF	TGTGCCATCAGTGATTGGGGAGAGACCCAGTACTTC
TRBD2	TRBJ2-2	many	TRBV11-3	CASSRKGLAASRTGELFF	TGTGCCAGCAGCCGAAAGGGTCTAGCGGCCTCGAGGACCGGGGAGCTGTTTTTT
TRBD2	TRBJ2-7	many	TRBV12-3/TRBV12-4	CASSSHPGLVDEQYF	TGTGCCAGCAGTTCCCACCCGGGACTAGTGGACGAGCAGTACTTC
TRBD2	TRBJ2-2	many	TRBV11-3	CASSLASGPTGELFF	TGTGCCAGCAGCTTAGCTAGCGGGCCTACCGGGGAGCTGTTTTTT
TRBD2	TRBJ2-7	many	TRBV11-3	CASSLDPGGPSYEQYF	TGTGCCAGCAGCTTAGATCCGGGAGGCCCCTCCTACGAGCAGTACTTC
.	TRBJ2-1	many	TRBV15	CATSRLGRYNEQFF	TGTGCCACCAGCCGTCTCGGGCGTTACAATGAGCAGTTCTTC
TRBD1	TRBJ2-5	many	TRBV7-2	CASSSGTGAETQYF	TGTGCCAGCAGCTCCGGGACAGGCGCGGAGACCCAGTACTTC
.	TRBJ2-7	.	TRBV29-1	CSAILDPSYEQYF	TGCAGCGCGATCCTGGACCCTTCCTACGAGCAGTACTTC
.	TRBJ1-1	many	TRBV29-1	CSVGPGGKSTEAFF	TGCAGCGTTGGACCCGGCGGGAAATCCACTGAAGCTTTCTTT
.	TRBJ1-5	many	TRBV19	CASSIAGHNQPQHF	TGTGCCAGTAGTATAGCCGGACACAATCAGCCCCAGCATTTT
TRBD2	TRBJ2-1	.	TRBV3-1	CASSQGSGGFNEQFF	TGTGCCAGCAGCCAAGGAAGCGGGGGCTTTAATGAGCAGTTCTTC
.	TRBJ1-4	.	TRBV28	CASSLGRINEKLFF	TGTGCCAGCAGTTTAGGCAGGATTAATGAAAAACTGTTTTTT
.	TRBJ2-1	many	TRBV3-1	CASSPRYNEQFF	TGTGCCAGCAGCCCACGGTACAATGAGCAGTTCTTC
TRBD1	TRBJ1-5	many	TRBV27	CASSYLGQGAGQPQHF	TGTGCCAGCAGTTACTTGGGACAGGGGGCTGGTCAGCCCCAGCATTTT
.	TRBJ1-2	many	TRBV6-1	CASSEYGENGPNYGYTF	TGTGCCAGCAGTGAATATGGGGAAAACGGGCCCAACTATGGCTACACCTTC
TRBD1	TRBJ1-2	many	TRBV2	CASRQGTGHGYTF	TGTGCCAGCAGACAAGGGACAGGGCACGGCTACACCTTC
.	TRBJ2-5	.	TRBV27	CASTPDPGTQETQYF	TGTGCCAGCACCCCGGACCCGGGAACCCAAGAGACCCAGTACTTC
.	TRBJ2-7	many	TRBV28	CASRITGRGDEQYF	TGTGCCAGCAGGATCACAGGTAGAGGTGACGAGCAGTACTTC
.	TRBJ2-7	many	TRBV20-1	CSASSGGPHYEQYF	TGCAGTGCTAGTTCCGGTGGGCCCCACTACGAGCAGTACTTC
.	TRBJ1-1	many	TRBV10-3	CAISAVAGRINTEAFF	TGTGCCATCAGTGCCGTAGCAGGGCGAATTAACACTGAAGCTTTCTTT
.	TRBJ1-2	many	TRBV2	CASIPGFANYGYTF	TGTGCCAGCATCCCGGGTTTCGCTAACTATGGCTACACCTTC
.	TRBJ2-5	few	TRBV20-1	CSAWEGAQYF	TGCAGTGCTTGGGAGGGGGCCCAGTACTTC
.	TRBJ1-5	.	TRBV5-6	CASSLYRVPYQPQHF	TGTGCCAGCAGCTTGTACAGGGTCCCCTATCAGCCCCAGCATTTT
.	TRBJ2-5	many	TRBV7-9	CASSVVGSETQYF	TGTGCCAGCAGCGTGGTTGGATCAGAGACCCAGTACTTC
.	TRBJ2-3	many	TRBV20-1	CSASSTNTDTQYF	TGCAGTGCTAGCAGTACTAATACAGATACGCAGTATTTT
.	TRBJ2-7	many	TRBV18	CASSPGYRGYEQYF	TGTGCCAGCTCACCCGGGTACAGAGGCTACGAGCAGTACTTC
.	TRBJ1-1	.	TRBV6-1	CAIVSSGNTEAFF	TGTGCCATAGTGAGTTCGGGGAACACTGAAGCTTTCTTT
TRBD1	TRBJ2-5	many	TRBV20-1	CSAPRQGGETQYF	TGCAGTGCCCCGAGACAGGGGGGGGAGACCCAGTACTTC
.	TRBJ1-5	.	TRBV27	CASSSQGGNNQPQHF	TGTGCCAGCAGCTCACAGGGAGGTAACAATCAGCCCCAGCATTTT
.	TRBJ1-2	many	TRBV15	CATSRDVLRSGAHGYTF	TGTGCCACCAGCAGAGATGTGCTGAGGTCCGGGGCCCATGGCTACACCTTC
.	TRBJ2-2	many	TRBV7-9	CASSPWVTGELFF	TGTGCCAGCAGTCCGTGGGTCACCGGGGAGCTGTTTTTT
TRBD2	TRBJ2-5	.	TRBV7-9	CASSDGPAGQETQYF	TGTGCCAGCAGCGATGGACCAGCGGGACAAGAGACCCAGTACTTC
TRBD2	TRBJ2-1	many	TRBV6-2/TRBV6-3	CASSATSGRSEQFF	TGTGCCAGCAGTGCGACTAGCGGGAGAAGTGAGCAGTTCTTC
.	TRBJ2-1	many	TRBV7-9	CASSLPASRDEQFF	TGTGCCAGCAGCCTTCCGGCCAGTAGGGATGAGCAGTTCTTC
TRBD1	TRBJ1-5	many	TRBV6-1	CASSSFGTGGQPQHF	TGTGCCAGCAGTTCATTCGGGACAGGGGGTCAGCCCCAGCATTTT